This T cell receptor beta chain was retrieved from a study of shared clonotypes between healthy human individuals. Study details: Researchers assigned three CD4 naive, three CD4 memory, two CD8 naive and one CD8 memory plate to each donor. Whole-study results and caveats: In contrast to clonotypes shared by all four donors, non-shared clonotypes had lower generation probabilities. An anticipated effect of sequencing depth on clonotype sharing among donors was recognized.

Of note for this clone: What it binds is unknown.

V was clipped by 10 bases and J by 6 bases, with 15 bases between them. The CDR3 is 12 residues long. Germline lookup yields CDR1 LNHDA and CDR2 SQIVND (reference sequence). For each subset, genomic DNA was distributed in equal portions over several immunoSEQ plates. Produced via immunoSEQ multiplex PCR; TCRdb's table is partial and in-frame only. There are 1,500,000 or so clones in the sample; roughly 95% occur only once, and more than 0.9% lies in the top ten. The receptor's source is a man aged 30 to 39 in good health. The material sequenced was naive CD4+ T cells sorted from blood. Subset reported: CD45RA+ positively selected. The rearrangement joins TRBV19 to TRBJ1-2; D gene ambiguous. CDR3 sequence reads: CAIRRGPNGYTF. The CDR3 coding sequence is TGTGCCATCCGGCGCGGACCCAATGGCTACACCTTC. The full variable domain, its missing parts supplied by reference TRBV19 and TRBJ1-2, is DGGITQSPKYLFRKEGQNVTLSCEQNLNHDAMYWYRQDPGQGLRLIYYSQIVNDFQKGDIAEGYSVSREKKESFPLTVTSAQKNPTAFYLCAIRRGPNGYTFGSGTRLTVV.